One sample yielded the 6 T cell receptor beta chains listed below, sequenced in a study of blood T cell repertoires in COVID-19. Repertoires were generated with immunoSEQ multiplex PCR, while TCRdb's copy carries only in-frame clones and drops some. The profile covers more than 110,000 clones, with about four fifths appearing a single time and 1.5% to 2% taken by the ten largest. The sequenced sample was PBMCs or T cells enriched from blood (not recorded which). The source is a woman under 30 who had been exposed to COVID-19.

The gene calls are TRBV7-9 and TRBJ1-1, with TRBD1 matching over 7 bases. The V and J ends lost 1 base and 4 bases, in that order; junction bases with no gene match: 3. The CDR3 runs to 14 residues. Germline V gene data show CDR1 as SEHNR and CDR2 as FQNEAQ (reference sequence). CDR3 residues: CASSLVRQGTEAFF. As DNA, the CDR3 is TGTGCCAGCAGCTTAGTTCGACAGGGCACTGAAGCTTTCTTT.

The genes are TRBV29-1 and TRBJ1-2; 10 positions match TRBD1. CDR3 size: 14 residues. CDR1 SQVTM and CDR2 ANQGSEA come from the germline V gene. With V trimmed by 1 base and J by 5 bases, 4 bases remained unmatched. The CDR3: CSVEGSDRGYGYTF. The CDR3 DNA sequence: TGCAGCGTTGAAGGGTCGGACAGGGGGTATGGCTACACCTTC.

This clone was picked up one time. This sequence joins TRBV11-2 and TRBJ2-6; D is undetermined. The CDR3 extends over 14 amino acids. The germline V gene has CDR1 SGHAT and CDR2 FQNNGV. V lost 1 base and J 4 bases, leaving 5 bases between the germline ends. The DNA for the CDR3 is TGTGCCAGCAGCTTAGTCCGGGGGGCCAACGTCCTGACTTTC. Protein sequence: CASSLVRGANVLTF.

The rearrangement uses TRBV7-2 and TRBJ2-7, with 8 bases that match TRBD2. Trimming cost V 1 base and J 3 bases; bases outside gene matches: 11. Germline V lookup: CDR1 SGHTA, CDR2 FQGNSA. CDR3 length equals 17 residues. The CDR3: CASSLELTASGCYEQYF. CDR3 in DNA: TGTGCCAGCAGCTTAGAATTGACGGCTAGCGGGTGCTACGAGCAGTACTTC.

This chain uses TRBV10-3 with TRBJ2-1, with 11 positions matching TRBD2. CDR1 ENHRY and CDR2 SYGVKD come from the germline V gene. V lost 2 bases to trimming and J lost 8 bases; unmatched junction nucleotides: 14. The CDR3 is 18 residues long. CDR3 in DNA: TGTGCCATCAGTGAGGGGTCTAGCGGGAGGATCACGGGGGATGAGCAGTTCTTC. Amino acids: CAISEGSSGRITGDEQFF.

The chain carries TRBV7-9 and TRBJ2-7, with D perhaps matching TRBD2 (6 bases). This CDR3 is built from 17 residues. Germline lookup yields CDR1 SEHNR and CDR2 FQNEAQ (reference sequence). The V end lost 2 bases, the J end lost 3 bases, and 20 bases lay between the germline ends. This CDR3 reads CASSLFPSGVYGYEQYF. In DNA, the CDR3 is TGTGCCAGCAGCTTATTCCCGTCGGGGGTTTATGGCTACGAGCAGTACTTC.